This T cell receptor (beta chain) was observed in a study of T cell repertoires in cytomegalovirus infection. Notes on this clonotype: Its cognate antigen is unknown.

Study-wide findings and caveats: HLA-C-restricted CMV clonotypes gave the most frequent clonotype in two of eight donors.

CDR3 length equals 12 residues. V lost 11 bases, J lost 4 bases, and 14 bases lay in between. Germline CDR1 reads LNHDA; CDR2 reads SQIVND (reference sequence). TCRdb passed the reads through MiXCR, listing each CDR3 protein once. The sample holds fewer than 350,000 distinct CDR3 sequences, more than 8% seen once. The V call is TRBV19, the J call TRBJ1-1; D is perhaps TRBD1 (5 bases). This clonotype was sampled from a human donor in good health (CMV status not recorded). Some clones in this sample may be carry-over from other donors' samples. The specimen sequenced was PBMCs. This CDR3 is CAAGGRATEAFF. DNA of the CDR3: TGTGCCGCCGGGGGACGGGCCACTGAAGCTTTCTTT.